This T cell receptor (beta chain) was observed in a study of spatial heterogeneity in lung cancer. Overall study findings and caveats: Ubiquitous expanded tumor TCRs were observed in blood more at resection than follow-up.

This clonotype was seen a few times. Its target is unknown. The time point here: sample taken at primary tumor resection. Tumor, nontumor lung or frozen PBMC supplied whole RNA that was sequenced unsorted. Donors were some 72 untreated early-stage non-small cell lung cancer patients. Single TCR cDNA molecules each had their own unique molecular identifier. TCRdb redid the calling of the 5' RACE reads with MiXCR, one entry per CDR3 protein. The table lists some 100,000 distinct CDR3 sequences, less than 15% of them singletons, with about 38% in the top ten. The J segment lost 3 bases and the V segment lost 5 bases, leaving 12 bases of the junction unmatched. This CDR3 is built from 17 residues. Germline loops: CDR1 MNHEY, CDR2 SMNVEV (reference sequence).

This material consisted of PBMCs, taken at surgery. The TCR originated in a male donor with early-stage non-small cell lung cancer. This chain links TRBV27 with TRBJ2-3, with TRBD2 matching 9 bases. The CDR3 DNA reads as TGTGCCAGCAGTGGGAGGACTAGCGCGGGGCGTACAGATACGCAGTATTTT. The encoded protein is CASSGRTSAGRTDTQYF.